This entry lists 22 T cell receptor beta chains sequenced from one sample in a study of OX40 agonist ivuxolimab in advanced cancers. The assay was immunoSEQ multiplex PCR, and TCRdb's table has in-frame clones only and misses some. Here the sample spans tens of thousands of clones, approximately 90% being singletons. Material: CD4+ or CD8+ T cells sorted from blood, obtained in a trial of the OX40 agonist ivuxolimab. The origin of the receptors is an adult with an advanced solid tumor such as melanoma, head and neck, liver or kidney cancer.

The gene calls are TRBV19 and TRBJ1-1, with D perhaps TRBD1 (6 bases). Germline V gene lookup returns CDR1 LNHDA and CDR2 SQIVND (reference sequence). The CDR3 extends over 13 amino acids. The V end lost 5 bases, the J end lost 1 base, and 8 bases lay between the germline ends. CDR3 DNA: TGTGCCAGTAGTTGGGGACAGAACACTGAAGCTTTCTTT. Amino acids: CASSWGQNTEAFF.

The chain links TRBV19 to TRBJ2-5, with 8 positions matching TRBD1. This CDR3 has 16 amino acids. CDR1 is LNHDA, CDR2 SQIVND, per germline (reference sequence). After removal of 6 bases from V and 4 bases from J, the junction contained 13 bases not matched to a gene. The CDR3 sequence is CASSRGIGQGPETQYF. The CDR3 DNA reads TGTGCCAGTAGCCGGGGGATCGGACAGGGTCCAGAGACCCAGTACTTC.

The rearrangement links TRBV30 to TRBJ1-1; 7 bases line up with TRBD1. Germline CDR1 reads GTSNPN; CDR2 reads SVGIG (reference sequence). Losses at the gene ends were 4 bases for V and 4 bases for J; bases not matched to a gene: 9. CDR3 length: 14 residues. CDR3: CAWTLQGVSTEAFF. CDR3 sequence (DNA): TGTGCCTGGACGTTGCAGGGGGTGAGCACTGAAGCTTTCTTT.

The chain has TRBV7-3 and TRBJ2-3; tentatively, D is TRBD1 or TRBD2 (7 bases each). The CDR3 has 14 amino acids. Germline V gene data show CDR1 as SGHTA and CDR2 as FQGTGA. Between the trimmed V and J ends, which lost 2 bases and 4 bases, there was a span of 10 bases. DNA of the CDR3: TGTGCCAGCAGCTTACAGGGGGGGTCAGATACGCAGTATTTT. It yields the protein CASSLQGGSDTQYF.

V and J are TRBV21-1 and TRBJ2-7; the listed D gene, TRBD1, was not tested against the DNA. TRBV21-1 is assigned pseudogene status. This CDR3 is 16 amino acids long. CDR3 residues: CASSKRTGQSSYEQYF. CDR3 nucleotides: TGTGCCAGCAGCAAGAGGACAGGGCAGAGCTCCTACGAGCAGTACTTC.

This chain uses TRBV5-6 with TRBJ2-1; D is perhaps TRBD1 or TRBD2 (6 bases each). The ends were cut back, 5 bases at V and 3 bases at J, with 21 bases in the middle. This CDR3 has 17 residues. Per germline, CDR1 SGHDT and CDR2 YYEEEE. The CDR3 coding sequence is TGTGCCAGCAGTCCCACGGGGGCTCCCCTCTTCTACAATGAGCAGTTCTTC. Translated, it gives CASSPTGAPLFYNEQFF. Drawing the rest from reference TRBV5-6 and TRBJ2-1, the complete variable domain is DAGVTQSPTHLIKTRGQQVTLRCSPKSGHDTVSWYQQALGQGPQFIFQYYEEEERQRGNFPDRFSGHQFPNYSSELNVNALLLGDSALYLCASSPTGAPLFYNEQFFGPGTRLTVL.

Notes on this clone: This CDR3 is also generated by other DNA sequences in the sample. The chain employs TRBV7-9 and TRBJ1-4; 7 bases are a match to TRBD1. The CDR3 spans 14 residues. Looked up from germline, CDR1 is SEHNR and CDR2 is FQNEAQ (reference sequence). With 1 base clipped from V and 8 bases from J, the junction kept 4 bases outside the gene matches. The CDR3 sequence is CASSLVGGGEKLFF. The CDR3 DNA sequence: TGTGCCAGCAGCTTAGTAGGGGGCGGGGAAAAACTGTTTTTT.

V and J are TRBV29-1 and TRBJ2-5; 11 bases are a match to TRBD1. Germline values: CDR1 SQVTM, CDR2 ANQGSEA. The CDR3 loop spans 14 amino acids. V trimming: 3 bases; J trimming: 4 bases; junction bases outside the gene matches: 4. The CDR3 here is CSVDGQGASETQYF. The CDR3 bases are TGCAGCGTTGACGGACAGGGGGCATCAGAGACCCAGTACTTC.

The chain uses TRBV2 and TRBJ2-5; D is uncertain. V gave up 4 bases and J gave up 1 base, with 4 bases separating them. CDR3 length: 12 residues. The germline CDR1 and CDR2 sequences are SNHLY and FYNNEI. The chain's CDR3 is CASSVFQETQYF. In nucleotides, the CDR3 is TGTGCCAGCAGTGTCTTCCAAGAGACCCAGTACTTC.

The J gene is TRBJ2-5, the V gene TRBV12-5, with D unclear. Germline loops: CDR1 LGHNT, CDR2 FRNRAP. The CDR3 is made up of 13 amino acids. The V and J ends lost 7 bases and 0 bases respectively, with 9 bases between them. The CDR3 DNA reads TGTGCTAGTGCCTCCGGCGACCAAGAGACCCAGTACTTC. This gives the protein CASASGDQETQYF.

The chain combines TRBV10-2 with TRBJ2-7; TRBD2 aligns across 7 bases. The CDR3 totals 19 residues. The junction had 16 bases not matched to a gene; V was cut back by 2 bases and J by 0 bases. Per the germline V gene, CDR1 is WSHSY and CDR2 is SAAADI. CDR3: CASSENQFGAGENSYEQYF. The DNA of the CDR3 is TGCGCCAGCAGTGAGAATCAGTTCGGGGCGGGAGAGAACTCCTACGAGCAGTACTTC.

The rearrangement joins TRBV19 to TRBJ1-5, with 8 bases aligning to TRBD1. Germline CDR1 reads LNHDA; CDR2 reads SQIVND (reference sequence). After removal of 5 bases from V and 0 bases from J, the junction contained 9 bases not matched to a gene. CDR3 size: 17 residues. CDR3 loop: CASSVLQGGYSNQPQHF. DNA of the CDR3: TGTGCCAGTAGTGTCCTACAGGGGGGTTATAGCAATCAGCCCCAGCATTTT. Using reference TRBV19 and TRBJ1-5 for the parts outside the CDR3, the full variable domain is DGGITQSPKYLFRKEGQNVTLSCEQNLNHDAMYWYRQDPGQGLRLIYYSQIVNDFQKGDIAEGYSVSREKKESFPLTVTSAQKNPTAFYLCASSVLQGGYSNQPQHFGDGTRLSIL.

This chain uses TRBV19 with TRBJ2-3; 7 bases are shared with TRBD2. The J segment lost 4 bases and the V segment lost 7 bases, leaving 14 bases of the junction unmatched. The CDR3 runs to 16 residues. CDR1 is LNHDA, CDR2 SQIVND, per germline (reference sequence). Written as DNA, the CDR3 is TGTGCCAGTACCCCTTCTAGCGGTATGCAAGCAGATACGCAGTATTTT. It encodes CASTPSSGMQADTQYF.

The genes are TRBV9 and TRBJ2-1, with TRBD2 as a possible D gene (6 bases). CDR1 and CDR2 from the germline V gene are SGDLS and YYNGEE. Between the trimmed V and J ends, which lost 0 bases and 3 bases, there was a span of 10 bases. This CDR3 has 15 residues. CDR3 nucleotide sequence: TGTGCCAGCAGCGTAGGTATTAGCGGCTACAATGAGCAGTTCTTC. Amino acids: CASSVGISGYNEQFF.

This chain joins TRBV9 and TRBJ1-1; perhaps TRBD1 as D (6 bases). V was cut by 0 bases and J by 3 bases, with 12 bases left in between. Per the germline V gene, CDR1 is SGDLS and CDR2 is YYNGEE. CDR3 length: 15 amino acids. The CDR3 is CASSVEQGLYTEAFF. CDR3 in DNA: TGTGCCAGCAGCGTAGAGCAGGGGCTTTACACTGAAGCTTTCTTT.

V gene TRBV19 combines with J gene TRBJ1-1, with unresolved D. Looked up from germline, CDR1 is LNHDA and CDR2 is SQIVND (reference sequence). The CDR3 is 13 amino acids. Trimming took off 6 bases at V and 3 bases at J, with 11 bases between the two ends. DNA of the CDR3: TGTGCCAGTAGCCTGGGTGTTGACACTGAAGCTTTCTTT. Translated: CASSLGVDTEAFF.

The chain joins TRBV5-1 to TRBJ1-1; 7 nucleotides line up with TRBD1. Trimming removed 3 bases from V and 8 bases from J; junction bases left unmatched: 4. Germline lookup yields CDR1 SGHRS and CDR2 YFSETQ. The CDR3 has 12 amino acids. CDR3 coding DNA: TGCGCCAGCAGCTGGGGACAGACCGAAGCTTTCTTT. Translating it yields CASSWGQTEAFF.

The chain carries TRBV11-2 and TRBJ1-1, with 8 bases identical to TRBD1. Germline lookup yields CDR1 SGHAT and CDR2 FQNNGV. CDR3 size: 17 residues. J lost 3 bases, V lost 5 bases, and 14 bases had no gene match. Here the CDR3 reads CASSHGQGGMGYTEAFF. The CDR3 nucleotides are TGTGCCAGCAGCCATGGACAGGGAGGGATGGGGTACACTGAAGCTTTCTTT.

The rearrangement uses TRBV2 and TRBJ2-7; D ambiguous. The CDR3 runs 13 residues. V was shortened by 2 bases and J by 3 bases, with 8 bases between the two germline ends. The V gene's germline CDR1 is SNHLY and CDR2 FYNNEI. CDR3 coding DNA: TGTGCCAGCAGTGAATGGTGGAACTACGAGCAGTACTTC. Translated, it gives CASSEWWNYEQYF.

This rearrangement joins TRBV7-9 to TRBJ1-1; 10 bases fit TRBD1. The CDR3 has 12 residues. Germline V gene data show CDR1 as SEHNR and CDR2 as FQNEAQ (reference sequence). Trimming at V came to 6 bases and at J to 8 bases, leaving 3 bases not matched to a gene. CDR3 region: CASRRDRGEAFF. CDR3 coding DNA: TGTGCCAGCAGAAGGGACAGGGGAGAAGCTTTCTTT. The full variable domain, with the rest looked up from reference TRBV7-9 and TRBJ1-1, is DTGVSQNPRHKITKRGQNVTFRCDPISEHNRLYWYRQTLGQGPEFLTYFQNEAQLEKSRLLSDRFSAERPKGSFSTLEIQRTEQGDSAMYLCASRRDRGEAFFGQGTRLTVV.

This rearrangement joins TRBV7-9 to TRBJ2-7, with 9 nucleotides matching TRBD2. Germline V CDR1 and CDR2: SEHNR, FQNEAQ (reference sequence). CDR3 length: 14 amino acids. The J segment lost 4 bases and the V segment lost 7 bases, leaving 8 bases of the junction unmatched. Written as DNA, the CDR3 is TGTGCCAGCACCAACTGGCGGGAGGGGTACGAGCAGTACTTC. This sequence encodes CASTNWREGYEQYF.

V usage is TRBV10-3 and J usage is TRBJ2-5, with unresolved D. Between the trimmed V and J ends, which lost 2 bases and 1 base, there was a span of 2 bases. The CDR3 is made up of 12 amino acids. The germline V gene has CDR1 ENHRY and CDR2 SYGVKD. The CDR3 DNA sequence: TGTGCCATCAGTGAGCCCCAAGAGACCCAGTACTTC. Protein: CAISEPQETQYF.